A selection of T cell receptor beta chains follows, all from one sample in a study of response to subunit inactivated influenza vaccine. TCRdb processed the RT-PCR reads anew with MiXCR; each CDR3 protein has one entry. The sample holds around 750,000 distinct CDR3 sequences, 21% seen once. The sample was PBMCs from blood, taken roughly 5 days after vaccination. The receptors were sampled from a man aged 45 to 65 who received an inactivated influenza vaccine. The CDR3 runs from the conserved cysteine through the conserved F or W. The D gene is left open where the match is weak. The size entry is marked missing in some rows and otherwise reads once, few, many or a size class.

j_call d_call clone_size v_call cdr3_aa cdr3_nt
TRBJ2-1 - few TRBV7-2 CASSWLRGEQFF TGTGCCAGCAGCTGGCTCAGAGGTGAGCAGTTCTTC
TRBJ2-5 - - TRBV4-3 CASSQDWAVLRETQYF TGCGCCAGCAGCCAAGATTGGGCAGTCCTCCGAGAGACCCAGTACTTC
TRBJ2-7 TRBD2 - TRBV20-1 CSAQEGAGEIYEQYF TGCAGTGCTCAGGAGGGAGCGGGAGAAATCTACGAGCAGTACTTC
TRBJ2-2 TRBD1 - TRBV5-1 CASSNVAGGIGELFF TGCGCCAGCAGCAACGTCGCAGGGGGTATCGGGGAGCTGTTTTTT
TRBJ2-3 - - TRBV20-1 CSARALSTDTQYF TGCAGTGCTAGAGCGCTTAGCACAGATACGCAGTATTTT
TRBJ2-1 - - TRBV4-2 CASSQSEGILYNEQFF TGTGCCAGCAGCCAATCGGAGGGAATCCTATACAATGAGCAGTTCTTC
TRBJ1-1 TRBD1 - TRBV20-1 CSAGDRGFTEAFF TGCAGTGCAGGGGACAGGGGCTTTACTGAAGCTTTCTTT
TRBJ2-7 - once TRBV20-1 CSAPITHSYEQYF TGCAGTGCCCCCATAACCCACTCCTACGAGCAGTACTTC
TRBJ2-3 TRBD1 - TRBV4-1 CASSPGQSNTDTQYF TGCGCCAGCAGCCCGGGACAGTCGAACACAGATACGCAGTATTTT
TRBJ1-5 - many TRBV4-1 CASSQDGNQPQHF TGTGCCAGCAGCCAGGACGGGAATCAGCCCCAGCATTTT